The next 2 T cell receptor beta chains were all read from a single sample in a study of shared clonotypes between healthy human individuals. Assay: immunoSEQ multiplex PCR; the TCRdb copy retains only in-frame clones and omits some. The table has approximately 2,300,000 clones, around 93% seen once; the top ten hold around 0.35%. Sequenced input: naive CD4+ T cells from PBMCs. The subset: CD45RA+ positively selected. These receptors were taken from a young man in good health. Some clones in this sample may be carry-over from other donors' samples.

The CDR3 sequence is CATSSGRAGETQYF. The CDR3 nucleotides are TGTGCCACGAGTAGCGGGAGGGCCGGAGAGACCCAGTACTTC. The chain joins TRBV19 to TRBJ2-5; 11 positions match TRBD2. The CDR3 loop spans 14 amino acids. Trimming removed 10 bases from V and 4 bases from J; junction bases left unmatched: 8. Germline V gene lookup returns CDR1 LNHDA and CDR2 SQIVND (reference sequence).

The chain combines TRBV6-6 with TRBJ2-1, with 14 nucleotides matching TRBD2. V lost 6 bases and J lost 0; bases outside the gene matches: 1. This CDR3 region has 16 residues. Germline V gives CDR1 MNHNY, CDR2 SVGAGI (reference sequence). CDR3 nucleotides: TGTGCCAGCAGGGGACTAGCGGGGGCCTCCTACAATGAGCAGTTCTTC. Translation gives CASRGLAGASYNEQFF.